A single sample gave rise to the 27 T cell receptor beta chains below, sequenced in a study of blood T cell repertoires in COVID-19 (dated by TCRdb to the early 2020s). Receptors were amplified or captured by the immunoSEQ multiplex PCR assay. TCRdb re-hosts the immuneACCESS table, in-frame sequences only. Its copies lack some clones; in the studies checked, an unresolved V gene accounts for under half of them, and the cause for the rest is not known. In this sample the table shows approximately 180,000 clones, more than 70% of which occur a single time. The leading ten clones occupy under 8% of the sample. Material for sequencing was PBMCs or T cells enriched from blood (not recorded which). The receptors here all came from a man aged 35 to 55 who had recovered from COVID-19.

This chain joins TRBV10-3 and TRBJ2-3; 9 bases are shared with TRBD2. CDR3 length: 15 amino acids. Germline-derived CDR1 and CDR2 are ENHRY and SYGVKD. The junction had 6 bases not matched to a gene; V was cut back by 3 bases and J by 5 bases. The CDR3 spells CAISDAGGQLDTQYF. The CDR3 DNA sequence: TGTGCCATCAGTGATGCGGGGGGGCAATTAGATACGCAGTATTTT.

The genes are TRBV5-1 and TRBJ2-3, with a weak D call TRBD2 (5 bases). Trimming took off 5 bases at V and 4 bases at J, with 5 bases between the two ends. This CDR3 is 11 amino acids long. Germline-derived CDR1 and CDR2 are SGHRS and YFSETQ. The CDR3 coding sequence is TGCGCCAGCAGGAGGGCAGATACGCAGTATTTT. Translation gives CASRRADTQYF.

V is TRBV7-2 and J is TRBJ2-7, with TRBD1 identical over 8 bases. This CDR3 contains 12 residues. Per germline, CDR1 SGHTA and CDR2 FQGNSA. Trimming at V came to 6 bases and at J to 5 bases, leaving 3 bases not matched to a gene. The CDR3 DNA is TGTGCCAGCAGTTTCAGGGGGCACGAGCAGTACTTC. As protein: CASSFRGHEQYF.

This CDR3 reads CASSRTGETQPQHF. CDR3 sequence (DNA): TGTGCCAGCAGTCGGACAGGGGAGACTCAGCCCCAGCATTTT. The genes are TRBV28 and TRBJ1-5, with TRBD1 matching over 9 bases. The CDR3 is 14 amino acids. In germline, CDR1 is MDHEN, CDR2 SYDVKM. Germline trimming cut 5 bases from V and 6 bases from J; bases unmatched to any gene: 5.

This clone came up many times. V and J are TRBV5-1 and TRBJ1-1; TRBD1 matches 10 bases. Per the germline V gene, CDR1 is SGHRS and CDR2 is YFSETQ. V was pared by 3 bases and J by 5 bases, with 4 bases of the junction left unmatched. The CDR3 runs 14 residues. CDR3 nucleotides: TGCGCCAGCAGCTCCGACAGGGGGCAGACTGAAGCTTTCTTT. Its translation: CASSSDRGQTEAFF.

The table lists this clone with a count of one. The chain couples TRBV25-1 to TRBJ1-2; D is undetermined. The CDR3 runs 13 residues. With 6 bases removed from V and 6 bases from J, the gap between germline ends came to 14 bases. From germline, CDR1 is MGHDK and CDR2 SYGVNS. The CDR3 bases are TGTGCCAGCAGGCCGGCGACTGCTAATGGCTACACCTTC. Protein product: CASRPATANGYTF.

A note on this clone: The sample carries other DNA sequences with the same CDR3. The chain uses TRBV12-3 or TRBV12-4 and TRBJ1-2; TRBD1 matches at 7 bases. Losses at the gene ends were 5 bases for V and 3 bases for J; bases not matched to a gene: 3. The CDR3 consists of 13 residues. CDR3 sequence (DNA): TGTGCCAGCAGTCTCGACAGGGACTATGGCTACACCTTC. Encoded protein: CASSLDRDYGYTF.

V gene TRBV2 combines with J gene TRBJ1-5, with D maybe TRBD1 (6 bases). CDR1 and CDR2 from the germline V gene are SNHLY and FYNNEI. CDR3 length equals 16 residues. The V gene lost 4 bases and the J gene lost 3 bases, with 16 bases spanning the gap. In DNA, the CDR3 is TGTGCCAGCAGTGGGGGGCGGCAGGGCTTCAATCAGCCCCAGCATTTT. Translation gives CASSGGRQGFNQPQHF.

The chain recombines TRBV14 with TRBJ2-7; 8 nucleotides align to TRBD1. The V gene's germline CDR1 is SGHDN and CDR2 FVKESK. V gave up 0 bases and J gave up 6 bases; unmatched junction bases: 10. The CDR3 runs to 16 residues. CDR3 nucleotides: TGTGCCAGCAGCCAAGATATCCGGACAGGGACGGTCGAGCAGTACTTC. This encodes CASSQDIRTGTVEQYF.

This chain connects TRBV19 to TRBJ2-1, with D possibly TRBD2 on 6 matching bases. CDR1 and CDR2 from the germline V gene are LNHDA and SQIVND (reference sequence). CDR3 length equals 15 residues. The V end lost 0 bases, the J end lost 2 bases, and 8 bases lay between the germline ends. CDR3 coding DNA: TGTGCCAGTAGTATAGAAGGCGGGGCCTACAATGAGCAGTTCTTC. Its translation is CASSIEGGAYNEQFF.

The V gene is TRBV28, the J gene TRBJ1-2; D possibly corresponds to TRBD1 (6 bases). CDR3 length: 14 amino acids. The V gene's germline CDR1 is MDHEN and CDR2 SYDVKM. The V end was cut by 8 bases, the J end by 6 bases, with 19 bases between. The CDR3 sequence: CASLPAGAGDGYTF. The CDR3 DNA reads TGTGCCAGCCTGCCGGCGGGCGCAGGGGATGGCTACACCTTC.

The V call is TRBV7-9, the J call TRBJ1-2; D is undetermined. The CDR3 totals 13 residues. V was shortened by 5 bases and J by 7 bases, with 14 bases between the two germline ends. Germline lookup yields CDR1 SEHNR and CDR2 FQNEAQ (reference sequence). The CDR3 is CASSPGVKGGYTF. CDR3 in DNA: TGTGCCAGCAGCCCTGGAGTCAAAGGTGGCTACACCTTC.

The chain combines TRBV5-1 with TRBJ2-7; D perhaps matches TRBD2 (5 bases). The CDR3 totals 14 residues. V was cut by 3 bases and J by 2 bases, with 12 bases left in between. Germline V gene data show CDR1 as SGHRS and CDR2 as YFSETQ. The CDR3 sequence is CASSSGLGTYEQYF. The DNA of the CDR3 is TGCGCCAGCAGCTCCGGACTGGGAACCTACGAGCAGTACTTC.

The V call is TRBV2, the J call TRBJ2-5; maybe TRBD2 (6 bases). Trimming shortened V by 6 bases and J by 4 bases, and 18 bases separated the two germline ends. CDR1 and CDR2 (germline): SNHLY, FYNNEI. The CDR3 contains 15 residues. The DNA of the CDR3 is TGTGCCAGCAGGGAGTCTAGCGCTCCAAGAGAGACCCAGTACTTC. Its translation is CASRESSAPRETQYF. Full variable domain (remainder filled in from reference TRBV2 and TRBJ2-5): EPEVTQTPSHQVTQMGQEVILRCVPISNHLYFYWYRQILGQKVEFLVSFYNNEISEKSEIFDDQFSVERPDGSNFTLKIRSTKLEDSAMYFCASRESSAPRETQYFGPGTRLLVL.

V is TRBV2 and J is TRBJ2-7; TRBD2 matches 7 bases. Looked up from germline, CDR1 is SNHLY and CDR2 is FYNNEI. The CDR3 totals 12 residues. The V segment lost 8 bases and the J segment 2 bases; nucleotides outside the gene matches: 3. CDR3 region: CASGRETYEQYF. CDR3 DNA: TGTGCCAGCGGGAGGGAAACCTACGAGCAGTACTTC.

The chain has TRBV30 and TRBJ1-6; D is perhaps TRBD1 (6 bases). This CDR3 region has 14 residues. V was cut by 0 bases and J by 4 bases, with 7 bases left in between. Germline CDR1 and CDR2: GTSNPN and SVGIG (reference sequence). The CDR3, as DNA: TGTGCCTGGAGTGTAACAGGGTATAATTCACCCCTCCACTTT. It codes for CAWSVTGYNSPLHF.

CDR3 sequence reads: CASSPGAQGATEAFF. In nucleotides, the CDR3 is TGTGCCAGCAGCCCAGGTGCGCAGGGGGCTACTGAAGCTTTCTTT. The genes are TRBV5-4 and TRBJ1-1; TRBD1 matches 8 bases. V was pared by 4 bases and J by 5 bases, with 10 bases of the junction left unmatched. The germline V gene encodes CDR1 SGHNT and CDR2 YYREEE (reference sequence). CDR3 length: 15 residues.

The chain employs TRBV6-1 and TRBJ2-1, with TRBD1 matching 9 bases. CDR3 length: 15 residues. J gave up 7 bases and V 3 bases, and 7 bases lay outside the gene matches. Germline CDR1 reads MNHNS; CDR2 reads SASEGT. CDR3 protein: CASSEAGTGRNEQFF. CDR3 nucleotide sequence: TGTGCCAGCAGTGAGGCCGGGACAGGGAGGAATGAGCAGTTCTTC.

This clone showed up just a few times. V is TRBV30 and J is TRBJ1-6; the D is unclear. Deletions cut 5 bases from V and 10 bases from J, with 12 bases between. CDR1 and CDR2 (germline): GTSNPN, SVGIG (reference sequence). The CDR3 sequence is 12 residues long. This CDR3 is CAWAHSESPLHF. The CDR3 DNA sequence: TGTGCCTGGGCCCACTCGGAGTCACCCCTCCACTTT.

The chain joins TRBV10-3 to TRBJ1-4; D unclear. The germline V gene encodes CDR1 ENHRY and CDR2 SYGVKD. Trimming removed 10 bases from V and 0 bases from J, with 6 bases in between. The CDR3 sequence is 12 residues long. CDR3 coding DNA: TGTGCCACTTCTGCAACTAATGAAAAACTGTTTTTT. Protein product: CATSATNEKLFF.

As to this clone: Other DNA sequences in this sample translate to the same CDR3. The rearrangement uses TRBV9 and TRBJ2-3; 11 nucleotides agree with TRBD2. Trimming cost V 4 bases and J 0 bases; bases outside gene matches: 4. CDR1 SGDLS and CDR2 YYNGEE come from the germline V gene. This CDR3 contains 16 residues. The CDR3 sequence: CASSPRLAGSTDTQYF. Here the CDR3 DNA reads TGTGCCAGCAGCCCTAGACTAGCGGGAAGCACAGATACGCAGTATTTT.

The chain carries TRBV2 and TRBJ1-1; 7 nucleotides align to TRBD1. After removal of 7 bases from V and 10 bases from J, the junction contained 12 bases not matched to a gene. CDR1 SNHLY and CDR2 FYNNEI come from the germline V gene. The CDR3 is made up of 13 amino acids. The CDR3 DNA reads as TGTGCCAGCACTGACAGGGCGCGAGACGGAGCTTTCTTT. This codes for CASTDRARDGAFF.

The V call is TRBV6-5, the J call TRBJ2-7; D uncertain. This CDR3 comprises 15 residues. The V gene's germline CDR1 is MNHEY and CDR2 SVGAGI. V lost 6 bases and J lost 0, with 15 bases in between. Written as DNA, the CDR3 is TGTGCCAGCAGCCCCCGAGCCTTCGCCTCCTACGAGCAGTACTTC. Translated: CASSPRAFASYEQYF.

This clone has just one count. The CDR3 sequence: CASSLIGGTGELFF. The CDR3 DNA reads as TGTGCCAGCAGTTTAATCGGGGGCACCGGGGAGCTGTTTTTT. The chain is built from TRBV27 and TRBJ2-2, with D possibly being TRBD2 (6 bases). With 2 bases removed from V and 4 bases from J, the gap between germline ends came to 8 bases. The CDR3 has 14 residues. Per germline, CDR1 MNHEY and CDR2 SMNVEV (reference sequence).

This clone came up a few times. The chain couples TRBV16 to TRBJ1-4, with 7 bases aligning to TRBD1. The ends lost 3 bases at V and 3 bases at J; junction bases unmatched: 4. The length of the CDR3 is 15 residues. The germline gives CDR1 KGHSY, CDR2 FQNENV. The CDR3 reads CASSHRQGSNEKLFF. CDR3 DNA sequence: TGTGCCAGCAGCCATCGACAGGGTTCTAATGAAAAACTGTTTTTT.

This chain uses TRBV30 with TRBJ1-1, with no clear D. The germline V gene encodes CDR1 GTSNPN and CDR2 SVGIG (reference sequence). The CDR3 contains 11 residues. The V end lost 4 bases, the J end lost 1 base, and 4 bases lay between the germline ends. CDR3 in amino acids: CAWTKNTEAFF. In nucleotides, the CDR3 is TGTGCCTGGACAAAGAACACTGAAGCTTTCTTT.

The chain employs TRBV27 and TRBJ2-3; D perhaps matches TRBD1 (7 bases). The germline CDR1 and CDR2 sequences are MNHEY and SMNVEV (reference sequence). V lost 7 bases, J lost 2 bases, and 13 bases lay in between. The CDR3 extends over 14 amino acids. For the CDR3, the DNA is TGTGCCAGCAATCAGGGGGGCACCACAGATACGCAGTATTTT. Translated: CASNQGGTTDTQYF.